Each of the 31 T cell receptor beta chains below was sequenced from the same sample in a study of blood T cell repertoires in COVID-19. Sequencing was performed with immunoSEQ multiplex PCR; in TCRdb, only in-frame clones are kept and a portion is missing. The data contain approximately 120,000 clones, approximately 87% of them singletons. Sequences were obtained from peripheral blood. Receptors were obtained from a man aged 45 to 65 with acute or convalescent COVID-19.

CDR3 coding DNA: TGTGCCAGCAGTTTATCAGCTAGGAGAAACACCATATATTTT. This sequence encodes CASSLSARRNTIYF. V and J are TRBV28 and TRBJ1-3; D gene uncertain. The CDR3 runs 14 residues. The germline gives CDR1 MDHEN, CDR2 SYDVKM. V was trimmed by 1 base and J by 5 bases, leaving 9 bases between them.

This rearrangement joins TRBV19 to TRBJ1-5; D perhaps matches TRBD1 (5 bases). From germline, CDR1 is LNHDA and CDR2 SQIVND (reference sequence). The CDR3 has 15 residues. Trimming cost V 0 bases and J 7 bases, with 13 bases left between them. The CDR3 here is CASSIDGGTQQPQHF. Here the CDR3 DNA reads TGTGCCAGTAGTATAGATGGAGGGACCCAACAGCCCCAGCATTTT.

The chain couples TRBV29-1 to TRBJ1-4; D is unresolved. Looked up from germline, CDR1 is SQVTM and CDR2 is ANQGSEA. The CDR3 is 13 amino acids. Deletions cut 4 bases from V and 0 bases from J, with 6 bases between. The DNA for the CDR3 is TGCAGCGTTGGGGCTGCAACTAATGAAAAACTGTTTTTT. Its translation is CSVGAATNEKLFF.

J is TRBJ2-1 and V is TRBV27; a possible D gene is TRBD2 (6 bases). The germline V gene encodes CDR1 MNHEY and CDR2 SMNVEV (reference sequence). Trimming shortened V by 2 bases and J by 4 bases, and 12 bases separated the two germline ends. This CDR3 contains 15 residues. The CDR3: CASSLGMGGYNEQFF. The CDR3 nucleotides read TGTGCCAGCAGTTTAGGGATGGGAGGTTACAATGAGCAGTTCTTC.

This clone was recorded only once. This chain connects TRBV19 to TRBJ2-7, with a weak D call TRBD2 (5 bases). Germline assignment: CDR1 LNHDA and CDR2 SQIVND (reference sequence). Trimming left V 4 bases short and J 5 bases short, with 15 bases between. This CDR3 has 14 residues. The CDR3 region is CASSTHTSSNEQYF. The CDR3 coding sequence is TGTGCCAGTAGTACACATACTAGTTCCAACGAGCAGTACTTC.

The chain combines TRBV2 with TRBJ1-4; no reliable D call. The ends were cut back, 6 bases at V and 10 bases at J, with 18 bases in the middle. Germline V gene lookup returns CDR1 SNHLY and CDR2 FYNNEI. CDR3 length equals 14 residues. DNA of the CDR3: TGTGCCAGCAGCGCCGACACGCTCGTAGGAAAACTGTTTTTT. This translates into CASSADTLVGKLFF.

The chain joins TRBV6-6 to TRBJ2-5; TRBD2 matches 15 bases. CDR3 length: 16 residues. Germline V gene sequence: CDR1 MNHNY, CDR2 SVGAGI (reference sequence). The trim removed 2 bases at V and 4 bases at J, leaving 2 bases unmatched. This CDR3 reads CASSYPGLAGGETQYF. For the CDR3, the DNA is TGTGCCAGCAGTTACCCGGGACTAGCGGGAGGAGAGACCCAGTACTTC.

The rearrangement joins TRBV5-1 to TRBJ2-1; the D gene is possibly TRBD1 (6 bases). Looked up from germline, CDR1 is SGHRS and CDR2 is YFSETQ. Trimming removed 0 bases at V and 1 base at J, with 8 bases between. CDR3 length equals 15 residues. The CDR3 sequence: CASSLAGDSYNEQFF. The DNA for the CDR3 is TGCGCCAGCAGCTTGGCAGGGGATTCCTACAATGAGCAGTTCTTC.

This clone appeared once. The CDR3 coding sequence is TGTGCCAGCAGCTTATGGGGCATGGGCACAGATACGCAGTATTTT. Amino acids: CASSLWGMGTDTQYF. This chain uses TRBV7-2 with TRBJ2-3; a possible D gene is TRBD1 (5 bases). Germline V CDR1 and CDR2: SGHTA, FQGNSA. This CDR3 region has 15 residues. V lost 2 bases and J lost 1, with 10 bases in between.

The V and J genes are TRBV18 and TRBJ1-2; 11 positions match TRBD1. CDR1 is KGHSH, CDR2 LQKENI, per germline. V dropped 4 bases and J dropped 3; count of bases not matched to a gene: 4. The CDR3 spans 15 residues. The CDR3 region is CASSRGQGDDYGYTF. CDR3 DNA: TGTGCCAGCTCACGGGGACAGGGGGATGACTATGGCTACACCTTC.

The chain combines TRBV12-3 or TRBV12-4 with TRBJ1-2; TRBD1 is a possible D gene (6 bases). Trimming removed 4 bases from V and 6 bases from J, with 12 bases in between. The CDR3 sequence is 13 residues long. The CDR3 DNA is TGTGCCAGCAGTTCCCCAGGGGCGGATGGCTACACCTTC. Translation: CASSSPGADGYTF.

The V call is TRBV9, the J call TRBJ2-1; D may be TRBD2 (6 bases). V dropped 0 bases and J dropped 5 bases, with 15 bases sitting between them. CDR1 is SGDLS, CDR2 YYNGEE, per germline. The CDR3 contains 16 residues. The CDR3 DNA reads as TGTGCCAGCAGCGTAGAGGGCGGGATCAACAACAATGAGCAGTTCTTC. It encodes CASSVEGGINNNEQFF.

The rearrangement joins TRBV10-2 to TRBJ1-1; D remains unclear. CDR1 WSHSY and CDR2 SAAADI come from the germline V gene. Trimming cost V 4 bases and J 1 base, with 4 bases left between them. This CDR3 has 12 residues. The CDR3 DNA reads as TGCGCCAGCAGTGTACAGAACACTGAAGCTTTCTTT. Translated: CASSVQNTEAFF.

CDR3 in amino acids: CARLEGRGLTEAFF. Written as DNA, the CDR3 is TGTGCCAGGTTGGAGGGCAGGGGGCTTACTGAAGCTTTCTTT. The chain recombines TRBV5-3 with TRBJ1-1; 8 nucleotides agree with TRBD1. TRBV5-3 is labeled an ORF, and its function is uncertain. The CDR3 is 14 residues long. Germline trimming cut 8 bases from V and 5 bases from J; bases unmatched to any gene: 11.

The chain recombines TRBV24-1 with TRBJ2-2, with 12 positions matching TRBD2. CDR1 and CDR2 from the germline V gene are KGHDR and SFDVKD. V trimming: 5 bases; J trimming: 6 bases; junction bases outside the gene matches: 3. CDR3 length equals 15 residues. The CDR3 region is CATSGLAGAAGELFF. The DNA for the CDR3 is TGTGCCACCAGTGGACTAGCGGGGGCGGCCGGGGAGCTGTTTTTT.

Written as DNA, the CDR3 is TGTGCTAGTGGTTTTACGACTAGCGGGAGGGCCGACACCGGGGAGCTGTTTTTT. Translating gives CASGFTTSGRADTGELFF. This chain uses TRBV12-5 with TRBJ2-2, with 14 nucleotides matching TRBD2. J gave up 3 bases and V 3 bases, and 6 bases lay outside the gene matches. Germline assignment: CDR1 LGHNT and CDR2 FRNRAP. The length of the CDR3 is 18 residues.

Here the CDR3 reads CASSLEMTKREKLFF. CDR3 nucleotide sequence: TGTGCCAGCAGCTTGGAGATGACTAAAAGAGAAAAACTGTTTTTT. The chain has TRBV5-5 and TRBJ1-4; no reliable D call. The CDR3 extends over 15 amino acids. The V end was cut by 0 bases, the J end by 8 bases, with 14 bases between. Germline V gives CDR1 SGHKS, CDR2 YYEKEE (reference sequence).

V usage is TRBV11-2 and J usage is TRBJ1-2; D might be TRBD1 (6 bases). Trimming left V 0 bases short and J 10 bases short, with 12 bases between. Germline loops: CDR1 SGHAT, CDR2 FQNNGV. The CDR3 length is 13 residues. The CDR3 region is CASSLDRTEFYTF. CDR3 DNA sequence: TGTGCCAGCAGCTTAGATAGGACAGAATTCTACACCTTC.

This clone was seen only a few times. The rearrangement links TRBV7-9 to TRBJ1-1; D might be TRBD1 (5 bases). Germline V lookup: CDR1 SEHNR, CDR2 FQNEAQ (reference sequence). V lost 3 bases and J lost 10, with 18 bases in between. The CDR3 extends over 14 amino acids. The CDR3 loop reads CASSFGEGTHGAFF. The CDR3 DNA sequence: TGTGCCAGCAGCTTCGGGGAGGGGACCCACGGAGCTTTCTTT. The whole variable domain, filled in from reference TRBV7-9 and TRBJ1-1, reads DTGVSQNPRHKITKRGQNVTFRCDPISEHNRLYWYRQTLGQGPEFLTYFQNEAQLEKSRLLSDRFSAERPKGSFSTLEIQRTEQGDSAMYLCASSFGEGTHGAFFGQGTRLTVV.

This chain joins TRBV30 and TRBJ1-5; 7 bases line up with TRBD1. This CDR3 spans 15 amino acids. J lost 1 base, V lost 4 bases, and 7 bases had no gene match. Germline V gene data show CDR1 as GTSNPN and CDR2 as SVGIG (reference sequence). CDR3 coding DNA: TGTGCCTGGAACCAGGGGGTAGTGAGCAATCAGCCCCAGCATTTT. Translated: CAWNQGVVSNQPQHF.

The V gene is TRBV10-3, the J gene TRBJ2-3; 9 bases fit TRBD2. Germline V gives CDR1 ENHRY, CDR2 SYGVKD. With 6 bases clipped from V and 4 bases from J, the junction kept 5 bases outside the gene matches. The CDR3 extends over 14 amino acids. The CDR3 loop is CAISVAGASDTQYF. Here the CDR3 DNA reads TGTGCCATCAGCGTAGCGGGAGCATCAGATACGCAGTATTTT.

The rearrangement uses TRBV6-5 and TRBJ1-3; a weak D match, TRBD1 (5 bases). V lost 2 bases and J lost 6, with 17 bases in between. Germline-derived CDR1 and CDR2 are MNHEY and SVGAGI. This CDR3 is built from 16 residues. The CDR3 nucleotides are TGTGCCAGCAGTTACGGTTTCTCAGGGCTGGAAAACACCATATATTTT. Its protein is CASSYGFSGLENTIYF.

The chain has TRBV4-1 and TRBJ1-2, with D maybe TRBD1 (6 bases). CDR1 is MGHRA and CDR2 is YSYEKL in the germline V gene. The length of the CDR3 is 15 residues. The V gene lost 3 bases and the J gene lost 8 bases, with 19 bases spanning the gap. The CDR3 sequence is CASSQGTGAGDGYTF. CDR3 nucleotides: TGCGCCAGCAGCCAGGGGACCGGGGCAGGGGACGGCTACACCTTC.

CDR3 nucleotide sequence: TGCGCCAGCAGCCCCGGACTAGTTGGCACAGATACGCAGTATTTT. Residues: CASSPGLVGTDTQYF. This sequence joins TRBV5-1 and TRBJ2-3, with 7 bases that match TRBD2. CDR3 length: 15 amino acids. CDR1 and CDR2 (germline): SGHRS, YFSETQ. V trimming: 4 bases; J trimming: 1 base; junction bases outside the gene matches: 6.

The chain employs TRBV12-3 or TRBV12-4 and TRBJ2-4; D is possibly TRBD1 (5 bases). V lost 6 bases, J lost 6 bases, and 9 bases lay in between. CDR3 length: 12 residues. The CDR3, as DNA: TGTGCCAGCAGCCCAGGGTTAAACATTCAGTACTTC. It is translated as CASSPGLNIQYF.

The sample holds one count of this clone. This sequence joins TRBV4-1 and TRBJ1-5; TRBD1 matches 10 bases. The V segment lost 5 bases and the J segment 6 bases; nucleotides outside the gene matches: 7. The germline CDR1 and CDR2 sequences are MGHRA and YSYEKL. CDR3 size: 15 residues. CDR3 nucleotide sequence: TGCGCCAGCAGCACCGATGGGACAGGGGCTCAGCCCCAGCATTTT. It codes for CASSTDGTGAQPQHF.

This clone was observed a single time. V and J are TRBV6-5 and TRBJ1-4; perhaps TRBD1 as D (6 bases). This CDR3 is built from 15 residues. The V end lost 4 bases, the J end lost 1 base, and 10 bases lay between the germline ends. CDR1 and CDR2 (germline): MNHEY, SVGAGI. The CDR3 sequence is CASSLIQGTNEKLFF. The CDR3 nucleotides are TGTGCCAGCAGTTTGATACAGGGAACTAATGAAAAACTGTTTTTT.

CDR3 residues: CASTDTGGRTEAFF. As DNA, the CDR3 is TGTGCCAGCACGGATACAGGGGGGAGAACTGAAGCTTTCTTT. The genes are TRBV18 and TRBJ1-1, with 8 bases identical to TRBD1. CDR3 length: 14 amino acids. Trimming cost V 8 bases and J 5 bases; bases outside gene matches: 10. Germline CDR1 is KGHSH and CDR2 is LQKENI.

V gene TRBV25-1 combines with J gene TRBJ2-7; D may be TRBD1 (6 bases). The CDR3 contains 13 residues. V lost 8 bases and J 1 base, leaving 12 bases between the germline ends. The germline CDR1 and CDR2 sequences are MGHDK and SYGVNS. The CDR3 spells CASRKTGSYEQYF. In DNA, the CDR3 is TGTGCCAGCCGCAAGACAGGTTCCTACGAGCAGTACTTC.

J is TRBJ1-2 and V is TRBV12-3 or TRBV12-4; no reliable D call. The CDR3 is 13 amino acids. Trimming took 6 bases from V and 1 from J, leaving 9 bases between them. CDR3 DNA sequence: TGTGCCAGCAGACACGCAGTTAACTATGGCTACACCTTC. This encodes CASRHAVNYGYTF.

The rearrangement links TRBV27 to TRBJ1-2; D unresolved. This CDR3 has 13 amino acids. Germline-derived CDR1 and CDR2 are MNHEY and SMNVEV (reference sequence). With 3 bases removed from V and 7 bases from J, the gap between germline ends came to 12 bases. Here the CDR3 reads CASSFTGDFGYTF. CDR3 sequence (DNA): TGTGCCAGCAGTTTTACTGGAGATTTTGGCTACACCTTC.